This TCR beta chain was sequenced in a study of T cells after yellow fever vaccination. The study made its TCR cDNA through 5'RACE template switching. That step introduced a universal primer site along with UMIs. Via MiXCR, TCRdb re-called the 5' RACE reads, giving one row per CDR3 protein. The table includes a few hundred thousand distinct CDR3 sequences, 3.5% to 4.5% detected once. The V end was cut by 5 bases, the J end by 0 bases, with 16 bases between. Germline CDR1 and CDR2: MDHEN and SYDVKM. This CDR3 comprises 16 residues. About this clonotype itself: Its antigen is still unknown.

Study findings and constraints: Just a small share of clonotypes turned up in the CD4 compartment as well as the CD8 compartment.

This clonotype originated in a man younger than 35 who received the YFV17D yellow fever vaccine. The sample here was PBMCs, taken 15 days after the yellow fever booster vaccination. This chain links TRBV28 with TRBJ1-1; possibly TRBD1 for D (5 bases). The chain's CDR3 is CASSPIMGGMNTEAFF. The CDR3 DNA reads as TGTGCCAGCAGTCCCATAATGGGGGGGATGAACACTGAAGCTTTCTTT. Drawing the rest from reference TRBV28 and TRBJ1-1, the complete variable domain is DVKVTQSSRYLVKRTGEKVFLECVQDMDHENMFWYRQDPGLGLRLIYFSYDVKMKEKGDIPEGYSVSREKKERFSLILESASTNQTSMYLCASSPIMGGMNTEAFFGQGTRLTVV.